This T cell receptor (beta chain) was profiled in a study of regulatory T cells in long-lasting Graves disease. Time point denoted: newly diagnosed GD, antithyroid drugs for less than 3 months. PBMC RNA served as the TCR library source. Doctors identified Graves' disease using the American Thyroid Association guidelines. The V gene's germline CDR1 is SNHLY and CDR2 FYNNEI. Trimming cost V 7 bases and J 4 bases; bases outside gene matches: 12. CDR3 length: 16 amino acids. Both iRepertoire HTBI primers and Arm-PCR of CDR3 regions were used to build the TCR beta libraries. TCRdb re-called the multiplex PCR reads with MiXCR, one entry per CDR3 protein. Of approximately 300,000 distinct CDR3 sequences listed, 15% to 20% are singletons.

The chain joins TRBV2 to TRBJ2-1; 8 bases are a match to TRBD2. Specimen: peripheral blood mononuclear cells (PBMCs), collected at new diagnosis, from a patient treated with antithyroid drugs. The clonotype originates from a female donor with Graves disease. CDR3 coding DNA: TGTGCCAGCAATGAGGCGGCGGGAGGCTATTACAATGAGCAGTTCTTC. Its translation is CASNEAAGGYYNEQFF. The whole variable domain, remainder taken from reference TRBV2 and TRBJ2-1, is EPEVTQTPSHQVTQMGQEVILRCVPISNHLYFYWYRQILGQKVEFLVSFYNNEISEKSEIFDDQFSVERPDGSNFTLKIRSTKLEDSAMYFCASNEAAGGYYNEQFFGPGTRLTVL.